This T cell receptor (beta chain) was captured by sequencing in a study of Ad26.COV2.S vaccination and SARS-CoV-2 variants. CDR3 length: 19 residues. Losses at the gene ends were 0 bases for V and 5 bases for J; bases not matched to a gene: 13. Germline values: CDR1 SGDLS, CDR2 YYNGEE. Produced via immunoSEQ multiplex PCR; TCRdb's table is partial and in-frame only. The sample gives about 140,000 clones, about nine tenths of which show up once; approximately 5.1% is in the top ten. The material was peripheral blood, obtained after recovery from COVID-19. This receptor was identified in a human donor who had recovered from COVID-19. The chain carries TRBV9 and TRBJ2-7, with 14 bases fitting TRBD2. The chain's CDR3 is CASSVGDGRTSGGMDEQYF. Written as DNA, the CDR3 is TGTGCCAGCAGCGTAGGGGACGGTAGGACTAGCGGGGGGATGGACGAGCAGTACTTC.